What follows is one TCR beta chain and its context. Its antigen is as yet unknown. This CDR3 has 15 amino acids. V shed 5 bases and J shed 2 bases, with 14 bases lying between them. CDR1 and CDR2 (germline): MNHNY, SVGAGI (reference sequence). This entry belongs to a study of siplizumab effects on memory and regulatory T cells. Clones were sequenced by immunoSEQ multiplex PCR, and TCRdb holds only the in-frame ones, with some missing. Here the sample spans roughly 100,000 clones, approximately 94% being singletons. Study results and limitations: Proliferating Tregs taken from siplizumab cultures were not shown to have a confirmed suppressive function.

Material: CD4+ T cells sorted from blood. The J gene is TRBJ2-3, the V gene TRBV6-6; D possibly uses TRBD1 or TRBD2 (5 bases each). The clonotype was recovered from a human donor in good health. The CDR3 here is CASSNRDGHTDTQYF. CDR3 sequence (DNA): TGTGCCAGCAGTAACCGGGACGGACACACAGATACGCAGTATTTT.